The 22 T cell receptor beta chains reported below all come from one sample, sequenced in a study of T cell changes during pregnancy in multiple sclerosis. Method: immunoSEQ multiplex PCR; TCRdb's copy keeps in-frame clones and lacks some. The data show around 60,000 clones, 89% seen once. This sample comprised peripheral blood, obtained in the first trimester of pregnancy. The receptors originated from a female donor with multiple sclerosis, enrolled in a pregnancy study.

This clone was recorded once. J is TRBJ1-1 and V is TRBV25-1, with 10 bases fitting TRBD1. The CDR3 contains 16 residues. V was pared by 5 bases and J by 4 bases, with 10 bases of the junction left unmatched. CDR1 and CDR2 from the germline V gene are MGHDK and SYGVNS. The CDR3: CASSTGDRGFGTEAFF. CDR3 DNA sequence: TGTGCCAGCAGTACGGGGGACAGGGGATTTGGCACTGAAGCTTTCTTT. Based on the CDR3 plus reference TRBV25-1 and TRBJ1-1, the full variable domain is EADIYQTPRYLVIGTGKKITLECSQTMGHDKMYWYQQDPGMELHLIHYSYGVNSTEKGDLSSESTVSRIRTEHFPLTLESARPSHTSQYLCASSTGDRGFGTEAFFGQGTRLTVV.

The chain combines TRBV5-6 with TRBJ1-1; TRBD1 matches 7 bases. Unmatched junction bases numbered 14, after V lost 1 base and J lost 2 bases. Germline-derived CDR1 and CDR2 are SGHDT and YYEEEE. This CDR3 is built from 18 residues. For the CDR3, the DNA is TGTGCCAGCAGCTTGAGCCAGGGGGTCGTCGGGCTCAACACTGAAGCTTTCTTT. Residues: CASSLSQGVVGLNTEAFF.

This chain links TRBV7-8 with TRBJ2-3, with D unresolved. Germline lookup yields CDR1 SGHVS and CDR2 FQNEAQ. V was pared by 2 bases and J by 5 bases, with 11 bases between. The CDR3 loop spans 14 amino acids. The CDR3 here is CASSLRFLEDTQYF. The CDR3 DNA reads as TGTGCCAGCAGCTTACGGTTTTTAGAAGATACGCAGTATTTT.

The chain joins TRBV4-1 to TRBJ2-5, with D possibly being TRBD2 (6 bases). From germline, CDR1 is MGHRA and CDR2 YSYEKL. V was clipped by 3 bases and J by 2 bases, with 13 bases between them. The length of the CDR3 is 15 residues. The chain's CDR3 is CASSHNGGSQETQYF. The CDR3 region has the DNA TGCGCCAGCAGCCATAACGGGGGATCACAAGAGACCCAGTACTTC.

The chain links TRBV5-1 to TRBJ1-2; D possibly corresponds to TRBD1 (6 bases). Germline V gives CDR1 SGHRS, CDR2 YFSETQ. Trimming took off 3 bases at V and 3 bases at J, with 12 bases between the two ends. The CDR3 covers 14 residues. CDR3 sequence: CASSWGGRDYGYTF. The CDR3 nucleotides are TGCGCCAGCAGCTGGGGGGGGCGCGACTATGGCTACACCTTC.

The chain has TRBV19 and TRBJ1-2, with 7 bases lining up with TRBD1. The CDR3 loop spans 15 amino acids. The germline V gene encodes CDR1 LNHDA and CDR2 SQIVND (reference sequence). The V and J ends lost 10 bases and 6 bases, in that order; junction bases with no gene match: 17. The DNA for the CDR3 is TGTGCCACCCACTTCGAGGGGGCTTTGGGGAATGGCTACACCTTC. This gives the protein CATHFEGALGNGYTF.

The chain combines TRBV6-1 with TRBJ2-5; tentative D call: TRBD1 (6 bases). The CDR3 runs to 13 residues. Germline V CDR1 and CDR2: MNHNS, SASEGT. V was cut by 8 bases and J by 1 base, with 11 bases left in between. CDR3: CASGTGPQETQYF. The CDR3 DNA reads TGTGCCAGCGGTACAGGGCCCCAAGAGACCCAGTACTTC.

J is TRBJ2-1 and V is TRBV5-1; D is perhaps TRBD2 (5 bases). The ends were cut back, 2 bases at V and 1 base at J, with 10 bases in the middle. CDR3 length: 15 amino acids. CDR1 is SGHRS and CDR2 is YFSETQ in the germline V gene. The CDR3 loop is CASSLGSASYNEQFF. DNA of the CDR3: TGCGCCAGCAGCTTAGGGAGCGCTTCCTACAATGAGCAGTTCTTC. The full variable domain, rest sourced from reference TRBV5-1 and TRBJ2-1, is KAGVTQTPRYLIKTRGQQVTLSCSPISGHRSVSWYQQTPGQGLQFLFEYFSETQRNKGNFPGRFSGRQFSNSRSEMNVSTLELGDSALYLCASSLGSASYNEQFFGPGTRLTVL.

This rearrangement joins TRBV7-2 to TRBJ1-2, with 7 bases matching TRBD1. Germline CDR1 and CDR2: SGHTA and FQGNSA. J gave up 8 bases and V 3 bases, and 6 bases lay outside the gene matches. The CDR3 spans 13 residues. Here the CDR3 reads CASSFGQEEGYTF. CDR3 nucleotides: TGTGCCAGCAGCTTCGGACAGGAGGAAGGCTACACCTTC.

This chain links TRBV7-9 with TRBJ2-3; 10 positions agree with TRBD1. The CDR3 runs to 16 residues. The ends lost 5 bases at V and 1 base at J; junction bases unmatched: 6. CDR1 is SEHNR and CDR2 is FQNEAQ in the germline V gene (reference sequence). Here the CDR3 reads CASSSSGTGGTDTQYF. In DNA form, the CDR3 reads TGTGCCAGCAGCAGCTCCGGGACAGGGGGCACAGATACGCAGTATTTT.

The gene calls are TRBV11-3 and TRBJ1-1; the D gene is possibly TRBD1 (6 bases). The length of the CDR3 is 15 residues. Trimming shortened V by 4 bases and J by 5 bases, and 17 bases separated the two germline ends. CDR1 is SGHNT and CDR2 is YENEEA in the germline V gene. The CDR3 sequence: CASSSGARGRTEAFF. Written as DNA, the CDR3 is TGTGCCAGCAGCTCCGGGGCGCGGGGGCGGACTGAAGCTTTCTTT.

The rearrangement uses TRBV20-1 and TRBJ1-2; the D gene is possibly TRBD1 (6 bases). V was pared by 4 bases and J by 6 bases, with 9 bases between. The CDR3 is made up of 11 amino acids. Germline lookup yields CDR1 DFQATT and CDR2 SNEGSKA (reference sequence). As DNA, the CDR3 is TGCAGTGCTAACACAGGGAATGGCTACACCTTC. Translated: CSANTGNGYTF.

The chain links TRBV27 to TRBJ1-2, with 7 bases aligning to TRBD1. CDR1 and CDR2 (germline): MNHEY, SMNVEV (reference sequence). This CDR3 is 15 amino acids long. V was pared by 2 bases and J by 6 bases, with 9 bases of the junction left unmatched. This CDR3 is CASSLGRQGINGYTF. In nucleotides, the CDR3 is TGTGCCAGCAGTTTAGGCCGACAGGGAATCAATGGCTACACCTTC.

The chain employs TRBV6-5 and TRBJ1-2; D is perhaps TRBD1 (5 bases). The V end was cut by 4 bases, the J end by 7 bases, with 13 bases between. Germline assignment: CDR1 MNHEY and CDR2 SVGAGI. The CDR3 extends over 13 amino acids. This chain's CDR3 is CASSFRPGGGYTF. The DNA of the CDR3 is TGTGCCAGCAGTTTCAGGCCGGGGGGTGGCTACACCTTC.

The chain uses TRBV4-3 and TRBJ2-7, with 12 bases lining up with TRBD2. J was trimmed by 1 base and V by 4 bases; bases with no gene match: 5. From germline, CDR1 is LGHNA and CDR2 YSLEER. The CDR3 is 16 amino acids. Here the CDR3 DNA reads TGCGCCAGCAGCCTAGGGACTAGCGGGTCATCCTACGAGCAGTACTTC. This translates into CASSLGTSGSSYEQYF.

The chain employs TRBV7-3 and TRBJ2-3; perhaps TRBD1 as D (6 bases). V was pared by 4 bases and J by 2 bases, with 13 bases between. The CDR3 spans 15 residues. Germline V lookup: CDR1 SGHTA, CDR2 FQGTGA. CDR3 amino acids: CASSSGQINTDTQYF. The CDR3 bases are TGTGCCAGCAGCTCCGGACAGATTAACACAGATACGCAGTATTTT. The variable domain in full, with the rest retrieved from reference TRBV7-3 and TRBJ2-3, is GAGVSQTPSNKVTEKGKYVELRCDPISGHTALYWYRQSLGQGPEFLIYFQGTGAADDSGLPNDRFFAVRPEGSVSTLKIQRTERGDSAVYLCASSSGQINTDTQYFGPGTRLTVL.

The chain uses TRBV11-2 and TRBJ2-1; a possible D gene is TRBD1 (6 bases). Trimming left V 5 bases short and J 15 bases short, with 17 bases between. Germline loops: CDR1 SGHAT, CDR2 FQNNGV. CDR3 size: 12 residues. The CDR3 sequence is CASSDGQPLPFF. CDR3 in DNA: TGTGCCAGCAGCGACGGACAGCCCCTCCCGTTCTTC. The entire variable domain, with the rest obtained from reference TRBV11-2 and TRBJ2-1, is as follows: EAGVAQSPRYKIIEKRQSVAFWCNPISGHATLYWYQQILGQGPKLLIQFQNNGVVDDSQLPKDRFSAERLKGVDSTLKIQPAKLEDSAVYLCASSDGQPLPFFGPGTRLTVL.

This chain joins TRBV19 and TRBJ2-7; D possibly corresponds to TRBD1 (6 bases). CDR3 length: 14 amino acids. The V gene lost 8 bases and the J gene lost 4 bases, with 18 bases spanning the gap. The V gene's germline CDR1 is LNHDA and CDR2 SQIVND (reference sequence). CDR3 region: CASSHRDTWYEQYF. Here the CDR3 DNA reads TGTGCCAGTTCTCACAGGGACACGTGGTACGAGCAGTACTTC.

This sequence joins TRBV7-9 and TRBJ1-4; a weak D match, TRBD1 (5 bases). V lost 2 bases, J lost 4 bases, and 8 bases lay in between. The CDR3 contains 14 residues. Germline V gene sequence: CDR1 SEHNR, CDR2 FQNEAQ (reference sequence). Written as DNA, the CDR3 is TGTGCCAGCAGCTTATCAGGGTTTAATGAAAAACTGTTTTTT. The encoded protein is CASSLSGFNEKLFF.

The chain is built from TRBV6-5 and TRBJ1-1, with D unresolved. V dropped 6 bases and J dropped 3 bases, with 11 bases sitting between them. Germline CDR1 is MNHEY and CDR2 is SVGAGI. The CDR3 has 13 residues. DNA for the CDR3: TGTGCCAGCAGGATGTCCGGGGACACTGAAGCTTTCTTT. This encodes CASRMSGDTEAFF.

For the CDR3, the DNA is TGTGCCAGCAGCCCCCCGGTGAGCTCCTACAATGAGCAGTTCTTC. Its translation is CASSPPVSSYNEQFF. The chain links TRBV7-9 to TRBJ2-1; D unclear. The CDR3 is made up of 15 amino acids. Germline V gene lookup returns CDR1 SEHNR and CDR2 FQNEAQ (reference sequence). The V end was cut by 5 bases, the J end by 0 bases, with 11 bases between. Full variable domain (rest looked up from reference TRBV7-9 and TRBJ2-1): DTGVSQNPRHKITKRGQNVTFRCDPISEHNRLYWYRQTLGQGPEFLTYFQNEAQLEKSRLLSDRFSAERPKGSFSTLEIQRTEQGDSAMYLCASSPPVSSYNEQFFGPGTRLTVL.

The gene calls are TRBV2 and TRBJ2-7; 8 bases are shared with TRBD1. V lost 9 bases, J lost 2 bases, and 0 bases stayed unmatched. CDR1 is SNHLY, CDR2 FYNNEI, per germline. The CDR3 totals 11 residues. The CDR3 DNA sequence: TGTGCCAGACAGGGGGCCTACGAGCAGTACTTC. This sequence encodes CARQGAYEQYF.